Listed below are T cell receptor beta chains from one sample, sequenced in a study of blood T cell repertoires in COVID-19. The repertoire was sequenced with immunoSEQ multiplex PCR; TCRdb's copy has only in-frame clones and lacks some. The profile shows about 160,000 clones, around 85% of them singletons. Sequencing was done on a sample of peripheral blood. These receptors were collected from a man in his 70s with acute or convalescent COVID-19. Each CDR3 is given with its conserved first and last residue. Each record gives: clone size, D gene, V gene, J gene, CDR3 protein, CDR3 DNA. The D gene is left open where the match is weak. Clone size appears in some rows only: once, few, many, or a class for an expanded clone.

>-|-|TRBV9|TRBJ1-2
CASSTVTGPGYTF
TGTGCCAGCAGCACCGTAACAGGGCCTGGCTACACCTTC
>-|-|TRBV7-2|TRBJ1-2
CASSLDTFYGYTF
TGTGCCAGCAGCTTGGACACCTTCTATGGCTACACCTTC
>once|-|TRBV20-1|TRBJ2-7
CSASHQTSYEQYF
TGCAGTGCTAGTCATCAAACTTCCTACGAGCAGTACTTC
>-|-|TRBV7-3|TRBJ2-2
CASSNPVANTGELFF
TGTGCCAGCAGTAATCCGGTAGCGAACACCGGGGAGCTGTTTTTT
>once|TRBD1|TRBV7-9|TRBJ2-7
CASSTDRGVSYEQYF
TGTGCCAGCAGCACCGACAGGGGCGTATCCTACGAGCAGTACTTC
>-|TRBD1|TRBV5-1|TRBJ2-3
CASSPGQGVPDTQYF
TGCGCCAGCAGCCCCGGACAGGGAGTACCAGATACGCAGTATTTT
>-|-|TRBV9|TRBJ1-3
CASSATGSSGNTIYF
TGTGCCAGCAGCGCCACAGGGAGCTCTGGAAACACCATATATTTT
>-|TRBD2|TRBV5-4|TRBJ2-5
CASSGGRGSSGTFQETQYF
TGTGCCAGCAGCGGGGGGCGGGGGTCTAGCGGGACGTTTCAAGAGACCCAGTACTTC
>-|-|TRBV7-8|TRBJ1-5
CASSEPVAGAQHF
TGTGCCAGCAGCGAACCGGTGGCAGGGGCCCAGCATTTT
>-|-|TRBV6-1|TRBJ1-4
CASSDVGALEEEKLFF
TGTGCCAGCAGTGATGTGGGGGCATTGGAGGAGGAAAAACTGTTTTTT
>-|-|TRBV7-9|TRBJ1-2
CASSFSGEGYTF
TGTGCCAGCAGCTTCTCAGGGGAGGGCTACACCTTC
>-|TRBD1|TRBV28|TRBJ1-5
CASSSGQGAKTPQHF
TGTGCCAGCAGTTCGGGACAGGGGGCCAAGACTCCCCAGCATTTT
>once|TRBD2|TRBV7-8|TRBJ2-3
CASIPSGRTDTQYF
TGTGCCAGCATCCCTAGCGGGAGGACAGATACGCAGTATTTT
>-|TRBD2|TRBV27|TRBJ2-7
CASSLSAGRDHEQYF
TGTGCCAGCAGTTTATCAGCCGGGAGGGACCACGAGCAGTACTTC
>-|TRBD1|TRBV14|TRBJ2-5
CASSQETGRNETQYF
TGTGCCAGCAGCCAAGAGACAGGGAGAAATGAGACCCAGTACTTC
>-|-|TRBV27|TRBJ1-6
CASSPTAGAPLHF
TGTGCCAGCAGTCCGACAGCCGGCGCACCCCTCCACTTT
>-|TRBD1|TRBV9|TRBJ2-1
CASSKTGGRDEQFF
TGTGCCAGCAGCAAAACAGGGGGCCGGGATGAGCAGTTCTTC
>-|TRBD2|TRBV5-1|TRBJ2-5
CAGSLGPSGGQETQYF
TGCGCCGGCAGCTTAGGGCCTAGCGGGGGCCAAGAGACCCAGTACTTC
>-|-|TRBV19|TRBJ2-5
CASSIGGRETQYF
TGTGCCAGTAGTATAGGTGGGCGAGAGACCCAGTACTTC
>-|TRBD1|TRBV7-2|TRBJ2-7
CASSLGQGIIYEQYF
TGTGCCAGCAGCTTGGGACAGGGGATTATCTACGAGCAGTACTTC
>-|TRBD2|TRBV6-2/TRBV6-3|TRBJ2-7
CASSYARRPSGRAEEQYF
TGTGCCAGCAGTTACGCCCGGCGGCCTAGCGGGAGGGCCGAGGAGCAGTACTTC
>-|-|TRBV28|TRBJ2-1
CASRGRDKVGNEQFF
TGTGCCAGCAGGGGCCGGGACAAGGTCGGCAATGAGCAGTTCTTC
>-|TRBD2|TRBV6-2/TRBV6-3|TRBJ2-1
CASSRTSGRKNEQFF
TGTGCCAGCAGTAGGACTAGCGGGAGGAAAAATGAGCAGTTCTTC
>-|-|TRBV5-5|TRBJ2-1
CASSLQQGRDEQFF
TGTGCCAGCAGCTTGCAACAGGGTAGGGATGAGCAGTTCTTC
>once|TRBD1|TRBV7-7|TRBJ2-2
CASSLGTGGAGGELFF
TGTGCTAGCAGCTTAGGAACAGGGGGCGCCGGCGGGGAGCTGTTTTTT
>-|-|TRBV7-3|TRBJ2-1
CASSPTGSAYNEQFF
TGTGCCAGCAGCCCAACAGGGAGCGCCTACAATGAGCAGTTCTTC
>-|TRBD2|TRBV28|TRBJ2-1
CASSGLAGDNEQFF
TGTGCCAGCAGTGGACTAGCGGGGGACAATGAGCAGTTCTTC
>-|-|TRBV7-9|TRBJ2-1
CASSLAGTPFF
TGTGCCAGCAGCTTAGCGGGGACACCGTTCTTC
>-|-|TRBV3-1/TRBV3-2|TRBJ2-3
CASSQDTGTDTQYF
TGTGCCAGCAGCCAAGATACGGGGACAGATACGCAGTATTTT
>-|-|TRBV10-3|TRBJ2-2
CAISESTGNTGELFF
TGTGCCATCAGTGAGTCGACAGGGAACACCGGGGAGCTGTTTTTT
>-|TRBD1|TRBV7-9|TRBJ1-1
CASSYRGQDTEAFF
TGTGCCAGCAGTTATAGGGGACAGGACACTGAAGCTTTCTTT